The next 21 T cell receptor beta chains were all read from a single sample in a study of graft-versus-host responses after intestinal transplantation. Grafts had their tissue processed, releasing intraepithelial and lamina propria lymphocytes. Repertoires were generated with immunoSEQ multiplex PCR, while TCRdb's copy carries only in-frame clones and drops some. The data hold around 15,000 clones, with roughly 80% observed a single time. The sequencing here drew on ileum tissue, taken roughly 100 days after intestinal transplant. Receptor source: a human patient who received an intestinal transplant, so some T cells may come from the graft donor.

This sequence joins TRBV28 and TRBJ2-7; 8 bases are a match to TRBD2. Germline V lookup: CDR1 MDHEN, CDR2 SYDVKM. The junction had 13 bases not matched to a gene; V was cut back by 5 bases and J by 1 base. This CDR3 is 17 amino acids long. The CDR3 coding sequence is TGTGCCAGCAGTGAGAGAAACCGGGAGGGGATATCCTACGAGCAGTACTTC. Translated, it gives CASSERNREGISYEQYF.

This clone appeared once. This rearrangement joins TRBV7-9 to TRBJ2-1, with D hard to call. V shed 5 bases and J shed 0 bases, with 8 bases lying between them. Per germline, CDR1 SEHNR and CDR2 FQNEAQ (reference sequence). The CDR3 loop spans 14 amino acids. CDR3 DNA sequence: TGTGCCAGCAGCCCTACCAGCTCCTACAATGAGCAGTTCTTC. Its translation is CASSPTSSYNEQFF.

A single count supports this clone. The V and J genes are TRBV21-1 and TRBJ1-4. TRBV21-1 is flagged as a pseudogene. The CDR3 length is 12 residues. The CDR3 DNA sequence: TGTGCCAGCAGCAATCTTGGGGAAAAACTGTTTTTT. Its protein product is CASSNLGEKLFF.

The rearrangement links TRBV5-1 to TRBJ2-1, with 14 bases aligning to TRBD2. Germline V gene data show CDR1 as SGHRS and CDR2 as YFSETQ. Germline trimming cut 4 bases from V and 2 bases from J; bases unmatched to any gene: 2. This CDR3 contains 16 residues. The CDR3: CASSGTSGSTYNEQFF. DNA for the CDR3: TGCGCCAGCAGCGGGACTAGCGGGAGTACCTACAATGAGCAGTTCTTC.

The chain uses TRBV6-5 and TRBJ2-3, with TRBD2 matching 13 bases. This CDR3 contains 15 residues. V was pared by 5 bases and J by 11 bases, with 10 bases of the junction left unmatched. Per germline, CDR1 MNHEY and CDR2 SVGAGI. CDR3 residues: CASSGLAGAIGGQYF. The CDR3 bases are TGTGCCAGCAGTGGACTAGCGGGGGCCATAGGTGGGCAGTATTTT.

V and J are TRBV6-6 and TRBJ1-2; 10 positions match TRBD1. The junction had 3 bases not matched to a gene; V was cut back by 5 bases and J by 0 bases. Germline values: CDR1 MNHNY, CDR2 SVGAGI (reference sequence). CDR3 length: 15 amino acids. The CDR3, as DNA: TGTGCCAGCAGTCAGGGGACAGGGGCTAACTATGGCTACACCTTC. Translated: CASSQGTGANYGYTF.

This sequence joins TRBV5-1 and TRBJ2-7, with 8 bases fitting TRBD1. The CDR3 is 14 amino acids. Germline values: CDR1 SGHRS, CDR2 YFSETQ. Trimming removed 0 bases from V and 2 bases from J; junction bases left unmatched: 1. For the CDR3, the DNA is TGCGCCAGCAGCTTGGGGACAGGGACCTACGAGCAGTACTTC. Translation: CASSLGTGTYEQYF.

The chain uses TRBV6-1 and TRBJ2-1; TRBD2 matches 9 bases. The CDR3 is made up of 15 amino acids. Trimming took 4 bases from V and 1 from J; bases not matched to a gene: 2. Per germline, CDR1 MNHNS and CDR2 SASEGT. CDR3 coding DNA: TGTGCCAGCAGTGTCCTAGCGGGATCCTACAATGAGCAGTTCTTC. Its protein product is CASSVLAGSYNEQFF.

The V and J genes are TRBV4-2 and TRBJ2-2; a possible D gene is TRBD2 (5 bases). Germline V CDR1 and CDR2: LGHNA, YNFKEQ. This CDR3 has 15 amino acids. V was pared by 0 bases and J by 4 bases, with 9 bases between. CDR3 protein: CASSQEEGSTGELFF. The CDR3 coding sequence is TGTGCCAGCAGCCAAGAAGAGGGTTCCACCGGGGAGCTGTTTTTT.

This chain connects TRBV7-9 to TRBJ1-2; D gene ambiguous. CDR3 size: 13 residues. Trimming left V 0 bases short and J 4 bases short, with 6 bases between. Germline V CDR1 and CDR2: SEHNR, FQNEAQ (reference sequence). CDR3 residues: CASSLAAFYGYTF. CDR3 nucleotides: TGTGCCAGCAGCTTAGCAGCTTTCTATGGCTACACCTTC. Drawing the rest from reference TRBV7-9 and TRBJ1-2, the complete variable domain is DTGVSQNPRHKITKRGQNVTFRCDPISEHNRLYWYRQTLGQGPEFLTYFQNEAQLEKSRLLSDRFSAERPKGSFSTLEIQRTEQGDSAMYLCASSLAAFYGYTFGSGTRLTVV.

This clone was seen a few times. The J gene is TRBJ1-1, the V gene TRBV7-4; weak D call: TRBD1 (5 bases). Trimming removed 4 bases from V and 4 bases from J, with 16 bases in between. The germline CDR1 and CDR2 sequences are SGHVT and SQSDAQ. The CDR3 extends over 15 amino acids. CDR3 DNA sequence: TGTGCCAGCAGCTCTCGCCGGGACGAGAGCACTGAAGCTTTCTTT. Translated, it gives CASSSRRDESTEAFF.

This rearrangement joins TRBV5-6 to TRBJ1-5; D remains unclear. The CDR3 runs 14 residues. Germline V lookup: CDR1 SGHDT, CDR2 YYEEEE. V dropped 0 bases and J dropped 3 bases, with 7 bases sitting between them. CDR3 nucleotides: TGTGCCAGCAGCTTGGACAGCTCCAATCAGCCCCAGCATTTT. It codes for CASSLDSSNQPQHF. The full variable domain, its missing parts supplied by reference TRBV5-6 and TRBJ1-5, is DAGVTQSPTHLIKTRGQQVTLRCSPKSGHDTVSWYQQALGQGPQFIFQYYEEEERQRGNFPDRFSGHQFPNYSSELNVNALLLGDSALYLCASSLDSSNQPQHFGDGTRLSIL.

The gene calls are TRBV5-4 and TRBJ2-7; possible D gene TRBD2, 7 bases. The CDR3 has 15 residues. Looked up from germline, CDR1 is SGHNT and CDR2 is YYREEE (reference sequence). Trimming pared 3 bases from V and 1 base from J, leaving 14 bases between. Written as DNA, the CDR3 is TGTGCCAGCAGCTGGGAGGGGGGGGATTCCTACGAGCAGTACTTC. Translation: CASSWEGGDSYEQYF.

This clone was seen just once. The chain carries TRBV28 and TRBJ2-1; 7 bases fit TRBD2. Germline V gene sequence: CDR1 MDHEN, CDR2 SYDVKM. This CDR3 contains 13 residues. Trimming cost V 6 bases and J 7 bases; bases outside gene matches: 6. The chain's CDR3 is CASRWGRGNEQFF. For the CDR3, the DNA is TGTGCCAGCAGGTGGGGGAGGGGAAATGAGCAGTTCTTC.

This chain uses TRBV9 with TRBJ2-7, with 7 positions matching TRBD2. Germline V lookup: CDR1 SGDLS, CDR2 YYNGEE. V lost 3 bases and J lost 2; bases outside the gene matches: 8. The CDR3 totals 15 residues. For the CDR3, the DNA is TGTGCCAGCAGCGGGGAGACTAGCCAAACCTACGAGCAGTACTTC. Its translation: CASSGETSQTYEQYF.

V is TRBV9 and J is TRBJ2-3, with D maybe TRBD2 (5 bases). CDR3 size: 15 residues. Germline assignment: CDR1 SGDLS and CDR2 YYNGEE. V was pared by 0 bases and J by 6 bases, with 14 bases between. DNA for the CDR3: TGTGCCAGCAGCGTAGGGCCCGGGGAGAGGGATACGCAGTATTTT. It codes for CASSVGPGERDTQYF.

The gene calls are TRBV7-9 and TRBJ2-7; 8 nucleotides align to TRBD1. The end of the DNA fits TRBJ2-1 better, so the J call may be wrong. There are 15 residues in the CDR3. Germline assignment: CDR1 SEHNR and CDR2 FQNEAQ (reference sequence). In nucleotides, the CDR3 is TGTGCCAGCAGTAAGACGACAGGGGCGTACAATGAGCAGTTCTTC. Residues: CASSKTTGAYNEQFF.

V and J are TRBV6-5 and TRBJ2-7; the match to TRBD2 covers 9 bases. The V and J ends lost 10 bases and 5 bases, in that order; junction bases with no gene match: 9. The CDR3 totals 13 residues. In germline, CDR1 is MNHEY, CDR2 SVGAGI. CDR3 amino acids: CATRTSAIHEQYF. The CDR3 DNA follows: TGTGCCACGCGGACTAGCGCCATCCACGAGCAGTACTTC.

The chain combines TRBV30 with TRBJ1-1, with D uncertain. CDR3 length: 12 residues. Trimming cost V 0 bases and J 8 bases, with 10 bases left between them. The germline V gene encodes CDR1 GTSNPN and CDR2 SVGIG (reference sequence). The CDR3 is CAWSVRVEEAFF. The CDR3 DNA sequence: TGTGCCTGGAGTGTACGAGTGGAGGAAGCTTTCTTT.

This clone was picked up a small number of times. The CDR3: CASSIGMGVNQPQHF. The DNA of the CDR3 is TGTGCCAGTAGTATAGGAATGGGGGTAAATCAGCCCCAGCATTTT. V and J are TRBV19 and TRBJ1-5, with D possibly being TRBD1 (5 bases). Trimming took off 1 base at V and 4 bases at J, with 11 bases between the two ends. This CDR3 has 15 residues. Germline CDR1 reads LNHDA; CDR2 reads SQIVND (reference sequence). The full variable domain, in which reference TRBV19 and TRBJ1-5 provide the parts outside the CDR3, is DGGITQSPKYLFRKEGQNVTLSCEQNLNHDAMYWYRQDPGQGLRLIYYSQIVNDFQKGDIAEGYSVSREKKESFPLTVTSAQKNPTAFYLCASSIGMGVNQPQHFGDGTRLSIL.

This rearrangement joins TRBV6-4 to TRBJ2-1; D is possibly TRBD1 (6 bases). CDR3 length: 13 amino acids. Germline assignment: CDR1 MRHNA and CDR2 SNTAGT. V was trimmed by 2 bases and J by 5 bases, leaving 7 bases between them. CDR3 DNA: TGTGCCAGCAGTGACCGGGACAACAATGAGCAGTTCTTC. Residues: CASSDRDNNEQFF.